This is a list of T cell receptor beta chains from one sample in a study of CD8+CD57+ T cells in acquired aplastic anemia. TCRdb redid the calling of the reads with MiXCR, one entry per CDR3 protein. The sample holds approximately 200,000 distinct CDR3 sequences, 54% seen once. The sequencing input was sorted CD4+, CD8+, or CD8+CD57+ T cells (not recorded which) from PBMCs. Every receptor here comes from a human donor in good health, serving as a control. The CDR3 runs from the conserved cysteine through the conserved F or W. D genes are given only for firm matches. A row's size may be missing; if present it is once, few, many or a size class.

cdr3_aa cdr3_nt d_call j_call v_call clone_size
CASKKTGGEETQYF TGTGCCAGCAAAAAGACAGGGGGCGAGGAGACCCAGTACTTC TRBD1 TRBJ2-5 TRBV6-5 many
CSAHRTGDSPLHF TGCAGTGCTCATCGGACAGGGGATTCACCCCTCCACTTT TRBD1 TRBJ1-6 TRBV20-1 once
CASSLGNRAKGETQYF TGTGCCAGCAGCTTAGGGAACCGGGCCAAAGGGGAGACCCAGTACTTC - TRBJ2-5 TRBV7-3 -
CASSLGVIGQPQHF TGTGCCAGCAGTTTAGGGGTAATAGGTCAGCCCCAGCATTTT - TRBJ1-5 TRBV6-2/TRBV6-3 many
CASNARTGGIYEQYF TGCGCCAGCAACGCCCGGACAGGGGGCATTTACGAGCAGTACTTC TRBD1 TRBJ2-7 TRBV10-2 -
CAISAPGQYSGNTIYF TGTGCCATCAGTGCACCGGGACAGTACTCTGGAAACACCATATATTTT TRBD1 TRBJ1-3 TRBV10-3 many
CASSEYGQGNYNEQFF TGTGCCAGCAGTGAATACGGACAGGGAAACTACAATGAGCAGTTCTTC TRBD1 TRBJ2-1 TRBV25-1 many
CASSVEGETQYF TGTGCCAGCAGCGTTGAAGGGGAGACCCAGTACTTC - TRBJ2-5 TRBV9 -
CSARDLAFLGDTQYF TGCAGTGCTAGAGATCTGGCTTTCCTGGGGGATACGCAGTATTTT - TRBJ2-3 TRBV20-1 -
CSARGSGLAGGYNEQFF TGCAGTGCTAGAGGGTCCGGACTAGCGGGGGGATACAATGAGCAGTTCTTC TRBD2 TRBJ2-1 TRBV20-1 -
CASSPRGVYEQYF TGTGCCAGCAGTCCTCGGGGGGTCTACGAGCAGTACTTC TRBD2 TRBJ2-7 TRBV12-3/TRBV12-4 -
CSAIQGDTQYF TGCAGTGCTATTCAGGGAGATACGCAGTATTTT - TRBJ2-3 TRBV20-1 -
CSALLGTGVYGYTF TGCAGTGCTCTTCTCGGGACAGGGGTCTATGGCTACACCTTC TRBD1 TRBJ1-2 TRBV20-1 many
CASSDLQAYQPQHF TGTGCCAGCAGTGACTTACAGGCTTATCAGCCCCAGCATTTT - TRBJ1-5 TRBV2 -
CAISATSGGRTDTQYF TGTGCCATCAGCGCCACTAGCGGGGGCCGCACAGATACGCAGTATTTT TRBD2 TRBJ2-3 TRBV10-3 -
CASSGSGGPGELFF TGTGCCAGCAGCGGTAGCGGGGGTCCGGGGGAGCTGTTTTTT TRBD2 TRBJ2-2 TRBV7-2 once
CSVYLNYGYTF TGCAGCGTATACCTGAACTATGGCTACACCTTC - TRBJ1-2 TRBV29-1 -
CATSSGGGDTQYF TGTGCCACCAGCAGCGGGGGCGGAGATACGCAGTATTTT - TRBJ2-3 TRBV15 -
CSARWGRGETQYF TGCAGTGCTAGGTGGGGGCGGGGGGAGACCCAGTACTTC - TRBJ2-5 TRBV20-1 once
CASSLPGLLPSRSNYGYTF TGTGCCAGCAGCCTACCGGGACTCCTACCCTCACGATCTAACTATGGCTACACCTTC - TRBJ1-2 TRBV7-3 -
CSVDAGADYGYTF TGCAGCGTTGACGCGGGGGCGGACTATGGCTACACCTTC - TRBJ1-2 TRBV29-1 -
CATSRRLAGVETQYF TGTGCCACCAGCAGACGACTAGCGGGGGTAGAGACCCAGTACTTC TRBD2 TRBJ2-5 TRBV15 -
CASSQVTGEGYTF TGTGCCAGCAGCCAAGTAACAGGGGAAGGCTACACCTTC TRBD1 TRBJ1-2 TRBV7-2 -
CSVFGFDSGETYEQYF TGCAGCGTTTTTGGTTTCGACAGTGGCGAAACCTACGAGCAGTACTTC - TRBJ2-7 TRBV29-1 few